The 31 T cell receptor beta chains listed next were all sequenced from one sample in a study of cytomegalovirus exposure and HLA in healthy donors. TCRdb's table, derived via immunoSEQ multiplex PCR, lists solely in-frame clones and lacks some. Counted here are about 140,000 clones, around nine tenths occurring once; the ten biggest clones make up roughly 10%. The specimen sequenced was PBMCs. The receptor source for this set is a man in his late teens or twenties in good health and CMV-seropositive.

This sequence joins TRBV5-6 and TRBJ2-7; 8 bases line up with TRBD2. The CDR3 loop spans 14 amino acids. Germline lookup yields CDR1 SGHDT and CDR2 YYEEEE. V was pared by 4 bases and J by 0 bases, with 3 bases of the junction left unmatched. The CDR3 DNA follows: TGTGCCAGCAGCCCCCGGGAGGGCTCCTACGAGCAGTACTTC. Translated, it gives CASSPREGSYEQYF.

This clone was observed once. CDR3 protein: CASSFRGDVQETQYF. Here the CDR3 DNA reads TGTGCCAGCAGCTTCAGGGGAGACGTCCAAGAGACCCAGTACTTC. The V gene is TRBV7-9, the J gene TRBJ2-5; D may be TRBD1 (6 bases). Trimming pared 3 bases from V and 1 base from J, leaving 12 bases between. The CDR3 contains 15 residues. Per the germline V gene, CDR1 is SEHNR and CDR2 is FQNEAQ (reference sequence).

This sequence joins TRBV2 and TRBJ2-3; TRBD2 aligns across 14 bases. The CDR3 is made up of 20 amino acids. V was pared by 7 bases and J by 4 bases, with 19 bases of the junction left unmatched. The germline V gene encodes CDR1 SNHLY and CDR2 FYNNEI. In DNA, the CDR3 is TGTGCCAGCACCGCCCGGCCCGGGACTAGCGGGGGCCCCGGGGCAGATACGCAGTATTTT. It specifies CASTARPGTSGGPGADTQYF.

The chain links TRBV27 to TRBJ2-2; no firm D call. V was cut by 10 bases and J by 2 bases, with 5 bases left in between. CDR1 is MNHEY, CDR2 SMNVEV, per germline (reference sequence). The CDR3 totals 11 residues. In nucleotides, the CDR3 is TGTGCCACGAGAAACACCGGGGAGCTGTTTTTT. Encoded protein: CATRNTGELFF.

J is TRBJ1-2 and V is TRBV30; unclear D gene. This CDR3 has 13 residues. Germline V gene data show CDR1 as GTSNPN and CDR2 as SVGIG (reference sequence). The V end was cut by 4 bases, the J end by 3 bases, with 12 bases between. The CDR3 coding sequence is TGTGCCTGGACACAGCTCCTCCACTATGGCTACACCTTC. It codes for CAWTQLLHYGYTF.

This sequence joins TRBV19 and TRBJ2-7; D unresolved. The CDR3 is made up of 13 amino acids. Trimming left V 4 bases short and J 0 bases short, with 7 bases between. Germline V lookup: CDR1 LNHDA, CDR2 SQIVND (reference sequence). Here the CDR3 DNA reads TGTGCCAGTAGTAGGTCAGACTCCTACGAGCAGTACTTC. Protein product: CASSRSDSYEQYF.

CDR3 amino acids: CASSPYPGTSLHF. CDR3 nucleotide sequence: TGTGCCAGCAGCCCCTACCCCGGGACTTCCCTCCACTTT. The rearrangement links TRBV7-8 to TRBJ1-6, with D maybe TRBD1 (5 bases). V dropped 5 bases and J dropped 14 bases, with 16 bases sitting between them. The CDR3 is 13 amino acids. Germline-derived CDR1 and CDR2 are SGHVS and FQNEAQ. Combining the CDR3 with reference TRBV7-8 and TRBJ1-6 gives the whole variable domain GAGVSQSPRYKVAKRGQDVALRCDPISGHVSLFWYQQALGQGPEFLTYFQNEAQLDKSGLPSDRFFAERPEGSVSTLKIQRTQQEDSAVYLCASSPYPGTSLHFGNGTRLTVT.

The CDR3 region is CASRPPTGTGNYGYTF. The CDR3 DNA follows: TGTGCCAGCAGGCCCCCCACCGGGACAGGGAACTATGGCTACACCTTC. The J gene is TRBJ1-2, the V gene TRBV28, with 9 positions matching TRBD1. The CDR3 totals 16 residues. Germline V gene sequence: CDR1 MDHEN, CDR2 SYDVKM. Unmatched junction bases numbered 10, after V lost 6 bases and J lost 2 bases.

The chain joins TRBV27 to TRBJ2-5; D perhaps matches TRBD1 (7 bases). The V gene's germline CDR1 is MNHEY and CDR2 SMNVEV (reference sequence). This CDR3 has 15 amino acids. Trimming took off 3 bases at V and 6 bases at J, with 17 bases between the two ends. DNA of the CDR3: TGTGCCAGCAGTTTTGGAGGGGGCTTAGTAAAGACCCAGTACTTC. It yields the protein CASSFGGGLVKTQYF.

The genes are TRBV19 and TRBJ2-6, with no clear D. CDR1 LNHDA and CDR2 SQIVND come from the germline V gene (reference sequence). The CDR3 is 15 residues long. The germline V and J ends were trimmed by 1 base and 3 bases, with 7 bases remaining between them. The CDR3 is CASSIARVGANVLTF. CDR3 coding DNA: TGTGCCAGTAGTATAGCCCGGGTTGGGGCCAACGTCCTGACTTTC.

This rearrangement joins TRBV6-9 to TRBJ1-1, with D unresolved. CDR3 length equals 14 residues. From germline, CDR1 is MNHGY and CDR2 SVAAGI. Trimming shortened V by 1 base and J by 2 bases, and 8 bases separated the two germline ends. CDR3 in amino acids: CASSYFTTNTEAFF. As DNA, the CDR3 is TGTGCCAGCAGTTATTTTACGACAAACACTGAAGCTTTCTTT.

This clone has only a few counts. At one end the junction does not follow the germline gene, possibly because of a read error. The genes are TRBV11-2 and TRBJ1-2; no firm D call. The CDR3 totals 19 residues. Germline CDR1 reads SGHAT; CDR2 reads FQNNGV. Here the CDR3 DNA reads TGTGCCAGCAGCCTAGATGGTGGGTTTAGTTTACGGGGAGGCTATGGCTACACCTTC. Translation gives CASSLDGGFSLRGGYGYTF.

The chain couples TRBV7-8 to TRBJ2-5; TRBD2 matches at 8 bases. Per the germline V gene, CDR1 is SGHVS and CDR2 is FQNEAQ. The V segment lost 2 bases and the J segment 2 bases; nucleotides outside the gene matches: 10. The CDR3 totals 17 residues. CDR3 region: CASSLTTRGESQETQYF. In DNA form, the CDR3 reads TGTGCCAGCAGCTTAACCACGCGGGGGGAATCACAAGAGACCCAGTACTTC.

The chain is built from TRBV5-1 and TRBJ1-2; 9 bases map to TRBD1. The CDR3 sequence is 15 residues long. Germline lookup yields CDR1 SGHRS and CDR2 YFSETQ. Trimming removed 0 bases from V and 4 bases from J; junction bases left unmatched: 4. CDR3 loop: CASSLGQGVLYGYTF. As DNA, the CDR3 is TGCGCCAGCAGCTTGGGACAGGGGGTCCTCTATGGCTACACCTTC.

The chain links TRBV9 to TRBJ1-2, with D possibly being TRBD1 (5 bases). Germline CDR1 and CDR2: SGDLS and YYNGEE. Trimming left V 2 bases short and J 6 bases short, with 17 bases between. The CDR3 has 15 amino acids. This CDR3 is CASSVGPGPGDGYTF. Written as DNA, the CDR3 is TGTGCCAGCAGCGTGGGTCCGGGGCCGGGGGATGGCTACACCTTC.

The V call is TRBV7-6, the J call TRBJ2-1; 10 positions agree with TRBD1. J gave up 4 bases and V 5 bases, and 11 bases lay outside the gene matches. The CDR3 totals 17 residues. CDR1 is SGHVS and CDR2 is FNYEAQ in the germline V gene. The CDR3 DNA reads as TGTGCCAGCAGCCGCACCGGGACAGGGGTGCGTTACAATGAGCAGTTCTTC. It specifies CASSRTGTGVRYNEQFF.

This clone has only one observation. This chain connects TRBV7-2 to TRBJ1-2, with 9 bases identical to TRBD1. The CDR3 runs 14 residues. Trimming at V came to 3 bases and at J to 4 bases, leaving 3 bases not matched to a gene. Germline CDR1 SGHTA, CDR2 FQGNSA. Here the CDR3 reads CASSFDRGAYGYTF. In DNA form, the CDR3 reads TGTGCCAGCAGCTTCGACAGGGGGGCCTATGGCTACACCTTC.

The chain carries TRBV6-1 and TRBJ2-7; a possible D gene is TRBD1 (7 bases). This CDR3 comprises 13 residues. V was shortened by 7 bases and J by 4 bases, with 14 bases between the two germline ends. Germline lookup yields CDR1 MNHNS and CDR2 SASEGT. The CDR3 DNA reads as TGTGCCAGCACTGGCAGGGGGGCATACGAGCAGTACTTC. Translated: CASTGRGAYEQYF.

This clone was counted once. The chain couples TRBV9 to TRBJ1-4; D remains ambiguous. The CDR3 is made up of 14 amino acids. Germline V CDR1 and CDR2: SGDLS, YYNGEE. The V end lost 3 bases, the J end lost 5 bases, and 11 bases lay between the germline ends. CDR3 amino acids: CASSAREVNEKLFF. The CDR3 DNA reads as TGTGCCAGCAGCGCGAGGGAGGTCAATGAAAAACTGTTTTTT. Using reference TRBV9 and TRBJ1-4 for the parts outside the CDR3, the full variable domain is DSGVTQTPKHLITATGQRVTLRCSPRSGDLSVYWYQQSLDQGLQFLIQYYNGEERAKGNILERFSAQQFPDLHSELNLSSLELGDSALYFCASSAREVNEKLFFGSGTQLSVL.

The table lists this clone with a few counts. The rearrangement uses TRBV7-8 and TRBJ2-2; 8 bases agree with TRBD1. V lost 7 bases, J lost 4 bases, and 8 bases stayed unmatched. Germline CDR1 is SGHVS and CDR2 is FQNEAQ. This CDR3 is 15 amino acids long. DNA of the CDR3: TGTGCCAGCACCCGCAGGGGGCTTCCCACCGGGGAGCTGTTTTTT. It codes for CASTRRGLPTGELFF. Full variable domain (outside the CDR3, taken from reference TRBV7-8 and TRBJ2-2): GAGVSQSPRYKVAKRGQDVALRCDPISGHVSLFWYQQALGQGPEFLTYFQNEAQLDKSGLPSDRFFAERPEGSVSTLKIQRTQQEDSAVYLCASTRRGLPTGELFFGEGSRLTVL.

This rearrangement joins TRBV25-1 to TRBJ2-7, with TRBD1 matching over 10 bases. Germline V gene sequence: CDR1 MGHDK, CDR2 SYGVNS. V lost 3 bases to trimming and J lost 2 bases; unmatched junction nucleotides: 4. This CDR3 is 15 amino acids long. The DNA of the CDR3 is TGTGCCAGCAGTGAGGCAGGGACAGGGGCCTACGAGCAGTACTTC. This translates into CASSEAGTGAYEQYF.

The V gene is TRBV6-1, the J gene TRBJ2-7; TRBD1 agrees at 8 bases. Germline-derived CDR1 and CDR2 are MNHNS and SASEGT. The length of the CDR3 is 14 residues. The V and J ends lost 3 bases and 4 bases, in that order; junction bases with no gene match: 5. The CDR3 DNA reads as TGTGCCAGCAGTGACAGGGGGCGCGTTTACGAGCAGTACTTC. Its protein product is CASSDRGRVYEQYF.

The chain recombines TRBV6-5 with TRBJ2-1; D perhaps matches TRBD1 (5 bases). Between the trimmed V and J ends, which lost 4 bases and 2 bases, there was a span of 12 bases. The CDR3 runs to 15 residues. Germline lookup yields CDR1 MNHEY and CDR2 SVGAGI. The CDR3 DNA reads as TGTGCCAGCAGTTCCCAAGGGGTCGCCTACAATGAGCAGTTCTTC. Protein sequence: CASSSQGVAYNEQFF.

The chain is built from TRBV5-1 and TRBJ2-7; weak D call: TRBD2 (6 bases). Germline CDR1 SGHRS, CDR2 YFSETQ. The ends were cut back, 1 base at V and 1 base at J, with 12 bases in the middle. The CDR3 contains 15 residues. In DNA, the CDR3 is TGCGCCAGCAGCTTGTTCCCCGGAGGGTCCTACGAGCAGTACTTC. It is translated as CASSLFPGGSYEQYF.

The J gene is TRBJ1-3, the V gene TRBV5-8; TRBD1 matches 9 bases. Germline CDR1 SGHTS, CDR2 YDEGEE. V was clipped by 4 bases and J by 4 bases; unmatched bases: 6. The CDR3 totals 15 residues. CDR3 residues: CASSRAGTGGNTIYF. DNA of the CDR3: TGTGCCAGCAGCCGGGCCGGGACAGGGGGAAACACCATATATTTT.

CDR3 DNA: TGTGCCAGCAGCCCAGGGGCGAGACCTAGCACAGATACGCAGTATTTT. Encoded protein: CASSPGARPSTDTQYF. The chain is built from TRBV5-5 and TRBJ2-3, with D tentatively TRBD1 (6 bases). Germline assignment: CDR1 SGHKS and CDR2 YYEKEE (reference sequence). Trimming removed 4 bases at V and 0 bases at J, with 15 bases between. The CDR3 spans 16 residues.

The rearrangement uses TRBV27 and TRBJ2-7, with D possibly TRBD1 on 7 matching bases. CDR1 and CDR2 from the germline V gene are MNHEY and SMNVEV (reference sequence). The CDR3 is made up of 15 amino acids. V was cut by 8 bases and J by 6 bases, with 23 bases left in between. Written as DNA, the CDR3 is TGTGCCAGCCGCTTTTCAGGGGGGTTTGTTCTCGAGCAGTACTTC. Residues: CASRFSGGFVLEQYF.

This clone was seen only a few times. This chain connects TRBV11-3 to TRBJ2-2; D remains unclear. The CDR3 has 14 residues. Trimming shortened V by 0 bases and J by 1 base, and 3 bases separated the two germline ends. Germline lookup yields CDR1 SGHNT and CDR2 YENEEA. As DNA, the CDR3 is TGTGCCAGCAGCTTAGATAGGAACACCGGGGAGCTGTTTTTT. It codes for CASSLDRNTGELFF.

This clone came up once. This rearrangement joins TRBV6-5 to TRBJ2-3; 7 positions match TRBD1. J gave up 3 bases and V 0 bases, and 3 bases lay outside the gene matches. CDR3 length: 15 residues. CDR1 is MNHEY, CDR2 SVGAGI, per germline. DNA of the CDR3: TGTGCCAGCAGTTACTCGGGGACAGAGACAGATACGCAGTATTTT. Translation gives CASSYSGTETDTQYF.

The chain carries TRBV2 and TRBJ2-7; 9 nucleotides match TRBD1. This CDR3 contains 14 residues. From germline, CDR1 is SNHLY and CDR2 FYNNEI. The J segment lost 4 bases and the V segment lost 4 bases, leaving 5 bases of the junction unmatched. CDR3 in DNA: TGTGCCAGCAGTGGGGACAGGGAGGGATACGAGCAGTACTTC. Translated: CASSGDREGYEQYF.

This chain connects TRBV21-1 to TRBJ2-1; the D segment call TRBD2 is taken from the table without a DNA check. TRBV21-1 has pseudogene status. This CDR3 has 16 amino acids. The CDR3 here is CASSKDGSGSYNEQFF. CDR3 coding DNA: TGTGCCAGCAGCAAAGATGGTAGCGGTTCCTACAATGAGCAGTTCTTC.